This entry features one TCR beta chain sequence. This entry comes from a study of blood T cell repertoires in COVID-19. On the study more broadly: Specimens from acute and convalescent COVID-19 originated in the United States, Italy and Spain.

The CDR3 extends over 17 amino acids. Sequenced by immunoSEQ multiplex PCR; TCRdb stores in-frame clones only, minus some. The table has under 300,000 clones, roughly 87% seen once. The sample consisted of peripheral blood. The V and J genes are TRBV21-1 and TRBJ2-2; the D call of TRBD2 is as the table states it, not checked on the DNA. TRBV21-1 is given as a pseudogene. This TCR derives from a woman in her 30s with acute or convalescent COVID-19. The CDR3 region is CASSKVDFGETTGELFF. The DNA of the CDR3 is TGTGCCAGCAGCAAAGTTGATTTTGGGGAGACCACCGGGGAGCTGTTTTTT.